The present T cell receptor beta chain was sequenced within a study of blood T cell repertoires in COVID-19. Using immunoSEQ multiplex PCR, the repertoire was profiled, and TCRdb retains in-frame clones only, with some absent. The sample yields approximately 360,000 clones, about four fifths seen once. The CDR3 has 17 amino acids. Germline V CDR1 and CDR2: SEHNR, FQNEAQ (reference sequence). V shed 2 bases and J shed 5 bases, with 21 bases lying between them. The receptor comes from a woman in her fifties or sixties who had recovered from COVID-19. The chain joins TRBV7-9 to TRBJ2-5, with TRBD1 as a possible D gene (7 bases). The source material was PBMCs or T cells enriched from blood (not recorded which). DNA of the CDR3: TGTGCCAGCAGCTTATTCTCAGCCAGGGGGGCCAGGGAGACCCAGTACTTC. It specifies CASSLFSARGARETQYF.